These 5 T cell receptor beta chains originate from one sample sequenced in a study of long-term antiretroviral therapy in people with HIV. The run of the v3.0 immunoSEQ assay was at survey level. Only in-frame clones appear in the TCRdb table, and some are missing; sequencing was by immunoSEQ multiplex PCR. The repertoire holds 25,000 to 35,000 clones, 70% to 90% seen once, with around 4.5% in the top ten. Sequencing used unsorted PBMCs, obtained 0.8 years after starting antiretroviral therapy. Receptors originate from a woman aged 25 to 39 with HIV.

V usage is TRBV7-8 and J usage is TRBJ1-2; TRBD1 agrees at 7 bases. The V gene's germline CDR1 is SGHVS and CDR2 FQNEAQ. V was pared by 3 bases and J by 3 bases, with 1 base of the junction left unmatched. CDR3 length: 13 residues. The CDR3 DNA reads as TGTGCCAGCAGCTTGGGGACAGACTATGGCTACACCTTC. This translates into CASSLGTDYGYTF.

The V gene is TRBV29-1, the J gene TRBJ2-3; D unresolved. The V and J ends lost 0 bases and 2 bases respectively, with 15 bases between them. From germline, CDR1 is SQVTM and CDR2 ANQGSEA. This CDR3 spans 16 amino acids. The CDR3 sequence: CSVEDWSHVSTDTQYF. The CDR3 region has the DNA TGCAGCGTTGAAGATTGGTCACACGTCTCCACAGATACGCAGTATTTT.

CDR3 DNA: TGCGCCAGCGGCTATGACCCCTCTGGAAACACCATATATTTT. Its translation: CASGYDPSGNTIYF. This chain links TRBV5-1 with TRBJ1-3; the D is unclear. Germline V gives CDR1 SGHRS, CDR2 YFSETQ. CDR3 length: 14 residues. V lost 7 bases and J 0 bases, leaving 11 bases between the germline ends.

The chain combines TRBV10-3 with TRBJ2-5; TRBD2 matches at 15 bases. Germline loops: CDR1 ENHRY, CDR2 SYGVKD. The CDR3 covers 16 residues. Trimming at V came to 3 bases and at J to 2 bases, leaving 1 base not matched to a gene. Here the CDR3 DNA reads TGTGCCATCAGTGAAGGACTAGCGGGGGGGCAAGAGACCCAGTACTTC. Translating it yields CAISEGLAGGQETQYF.

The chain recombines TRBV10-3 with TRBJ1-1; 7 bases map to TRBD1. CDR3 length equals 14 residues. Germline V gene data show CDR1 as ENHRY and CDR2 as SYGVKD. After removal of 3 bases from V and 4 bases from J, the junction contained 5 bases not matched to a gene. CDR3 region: CAISERGLGTEAFF. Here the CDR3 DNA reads TGTGCCATCAGTGAAAGGGGGCTGGGCACTGAAGCTTTCTTT.